This is a list of T cell receptor beta chains from one sample in a study of cytomegalovirus exposure and HLA in healthy donors. Method: immunoSEQ multiplex PCR; TCRdb's copy keeps in-frame clones and lacks some. In the table there are 60,000 to 85,000 clones, 94% of which are singletons. The sequencing input was PBMCs. All receptors come from a young man in good health and CMV-seropositive. Each CDR3 is given with its conserved first and last residue.

V gene: TRBV7-8; CDR3 protein: CASSLPGGTNEKLFF
V gene: TRBV5-1; CDR3 protein: CASTRTSGSSNTGELFF
V gene: TRBV5-1; CDR3 protein: CASSLAGRNNEQFF
V gene: TRBV19; CDR3 protein: CASKSGTGAYEQYF
V gene: TRBV11-2; CDR3 protein: CASSLGTGAQYF
V gene: TRBV18; CDR3 protein: CASSPRSSGHPQETQYF
V gene: TRBV28; CDR3 protein: CAARGTPTYEQYF
V gene: TRBV9; CDR3 protein: CASSVEEGQNTEAFF
V gene: TRBV29-1; CDR3 protein: CSVEGSSGRGETQYF
V gene: TRBV7-9; CDR3 protein: CASSYPGSEGDGYTF
V gene: TRBV28; CDR3 protein: CASSFGGEEDEQYF
V gene: TRBV6-5; CDR3 protein: CASSRTVSNEKLFF
V gene: TRBV5-4; CDR3 protein: CASSPGLAGGKDTQYF
V gene: TRBV6-5; CDR3 protein: CASSLAGGSYEQYF
V gene: TRBV6-1; CDR3 protein: CASSPSGASGNTIYF
V gene: TRBV18; CDR3 protein: CASSPEGGMNSPLHF
V gene: TRBV18; CDR3 protein: CASSPLAGGTDTQYF
V gene: TRBV6-1; CDR3 protein: CASSEGQFYGYTF
V gene: TRBV14; CDR3 protein: CASSQGWPGQGSYEQYF
V gene: TRBV5-6; CDR3 protein: CASSRSLTAQETQYF
V gene: TRBV9; CDR3 protein: CASSVTWGGQPQHF
V gene: TRBV5-1; CDR3 protein: CASSDQGGSNEQFF
V gene: TRBV5-1; CDR3 protein: CASSVSGFLDTEAFF
V gene: TRBV19; CDR3 protein: CASSIPQATQYF
V gene: TRBV5-1; CDR3 protein: CASSLVLSNTGELFF